The rows below give T cell receptor beta chains drawn from one sample of a study of shared clonotypes between healthy human individuals. The table came from immunoSEQ multiplex PCR; TCRdb's copy has only in-frame clones and leaves some out. This table holds about 2.2 million clones, about 92% found once. The specimen was naive CD8+ T cells from PBMCs. The receptors were gathered from a man between 18 and 29 years old in good health. Some clones in this sample may be carry-over from other donors' samples. CDR3s leave out the opening cysteine and the closing phenylalanine or tryptophan. A D gene is named only where the DNA matches it firmly.

NA	TRBJ2-3	TRBV27	11	DQGQLCTDTQY
NA	TRBJ2-3	TRBV19	13	ASSIRTASTDTQY
NA	TRBJ2-7	TRBV9	14	ASSVEGSGQPYEQY
NA	TRBJ2-1	TRBV6-5	12	ASRVRDLSREQF
TRBD2	TRBJ2-1	TRBV5-6	17	ASSLFLVLAGAGDNEQF
NA	TRBJ1-1	TRBV30	13	AWSPWMSRNTEAF
NA	TRBJ2-1	TRBV15	11	ATSGRTARSQF
NA	TRBJ2-1	TRBV4-3	14	ASTPGVAPRRGEQF
NA	TRBJ1-2	TRBV28	9	ATAANYGYT
NA	TRBJ1-2	TRBV6-5	11	ASSYSLWFGYT
TRBD1	TRBJ2-1	TRBV13	15	ASSLGGDRAKYNEQF
NA	TRBJ2-6	TRBV9	16	ASSVWGYPTSGANVLT
TRBD1	TRBJ2-7	TRBV29-1	11	SVEDRDSYEQY
NA	TRBJ2-7	TRBV9	12	ASSVGGGTYEQY
NA	TRBJ2-7	TRBV27	10	ASSLSGVEQY
NA	TRBJ1-2	TRBV4-3	15	ASSQDWGVLANYGYT
TRBD2	TRBJ2-1	TRBV18	16	ASSPAKLAGTWYNEQF